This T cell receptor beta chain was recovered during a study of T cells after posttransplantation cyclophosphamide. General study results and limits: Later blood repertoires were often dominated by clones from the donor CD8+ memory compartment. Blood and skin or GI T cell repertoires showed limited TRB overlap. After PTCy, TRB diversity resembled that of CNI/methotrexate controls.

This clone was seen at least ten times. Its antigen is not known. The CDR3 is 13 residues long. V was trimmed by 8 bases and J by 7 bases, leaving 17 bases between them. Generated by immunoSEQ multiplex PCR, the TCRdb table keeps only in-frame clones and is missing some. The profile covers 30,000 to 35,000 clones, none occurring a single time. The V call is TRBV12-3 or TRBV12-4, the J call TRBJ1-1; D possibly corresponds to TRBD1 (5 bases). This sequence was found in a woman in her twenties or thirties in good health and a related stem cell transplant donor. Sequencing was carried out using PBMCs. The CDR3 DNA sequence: TGTGCCAGCGGACACAATATTTTTGTTGAAGCTTTCTTT. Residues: CASGHNIFVEAFF.